This T cell receptor (beta chain) was sequenced in a study of OX40 agonist ivuxolimab in advanced cancers. Study-wide findings and caveats: The authors did not determine the antigen specificity of the expanded peripheral T cells. Partial responders at 0.1-3.0 mg/kg showed near-lowest clonal expansion. Average numbers of expanded clones were greater in CD8+ T cells than in CD4+.

Profiled with immunoSEQ multiplex PCR; TCRdb holds only in-frame clones, not every one. The sample carries under 20,000 clones, around 65% recorded once. Worth noting for this clone: What it recognizes is unknown.

V lost 4 bases and J 5 bases, leaving 15 bases between the germline ends. In germline, CDR1 is SGHNT, CDR2 YYREEE (reference sequence). This CDR3 region has 14 residues. The rearrangement links TRBV5-4 to TRBJ1-2; D possibly corresponds to TRBD1 (6 bases). The sequence came from an adult with an advanced solid tumor such as melanoma, head and neck, liver or kidney cancer. The material was CD4+ or CD8+ T cells sorted from blood, obtained in a trial of the OX40 agonist ivuxolimab. The chain's CDR3 is CASSEQGVGYGYTF. CDR3 DNA: TGTGCCAGCAGCGAACAGGGTGTGGGGTATGGCTACACCTTC.